Below, 27 T cell receptor beta chains from the same sample are listed, as sequenced in a study of OX40 agonist ivuxolimab in advanced cancers. The repertoire was sequenced with immunoSEQ multiplex PCR; TCRdb's copy has only in-frame clones and lacks some. The table records some 37,000 clones, around 77% of them present only once. Sequenced here: CD4+ or CD8+ T cells sorted from blood, sampled in a trial of the OX40 agonist ivuxolimab. Receptors were obtained from an adult with an advanced solid tumor such as melanoma, head and neck, liver or kidney cancer.

The rearrangement links TRBV7-6 to TRBJ2-1, with D unclear. Germline V gene lookup returns CDR1 SGHVS and CDR2 FNYEAQ. This CDR3 contains 17 residues. With 0 bases removed from V and 10 bases from J, the gap between germline ends came to 22 bases. The CDR3, as DNA: TGTGCCAGCAGCTTAGCATTAAGCAGAGGTGACACAATGGAGCAGTTCTTC. Translated, it gives CASSLALSRGDTMEQFF.

This chain connects TRBV6-6 to TRBJ1-6; D is uncertain. The CDR3 spans 16 residues. V dropped 2 bases and J dropped 7 bases, with 15 bases sitting between them. The germline gives CDR1 MNHNY, CDR2 SVGAGI (reference sequence). The CDR3 DNA reads TGTGCCAGCAGTTACCTCCGGCCCCCCAGGAATTCACCCCTCCACTTT. It translates to CASSYLRPPRNSPLHF.

As DNA, the CDR3 is TGTGCCAGCAGCTTAAATAATGAGCAGTTCTTC. It codes for CASSLNNEQFF. The genes are TRBV7-8 and TRBJ2-1; D remains ambiguous. From germline, CDR1 is SGHVS and CDR2 FQNEAQ. The CDR3 has 11 residues. Trimming removed 2 bases from V and 7 bases from J, with 3 bases in between.

The V and J genes are TRBV19 and TRBJ2-1, with D possibly called TRBD1 or TRBD2 (5 bases each). CDR1 and CDR2 (germline): LNHDA, SQIVND (reference sequence). This CDR3 is built from 16 residues. V was cut by 3 bases and J by 3 bases, with 15 bases left in between. The chain's CDR3 is CASSIGADLYYNEQFF. The CDR3 coding sequence is TGTGCCAGTAGTATCGGGGCAGACCTTTACTACAATGAGCAGTTCTTC.

V is TRBV11-2 and J is TRBJ2-5; 10 bases align to TRBD2. The CDR3 runs 15 residues. The V and J ends lost 1 base and 1 base, in that order; junction bases with no gene match: 0. CDR1 and CDR2 (germline): SGHAT, FQNNGV. The CDR3 reads CASSLGLAGQETQYF. CDR3 in DNA: TGTGCCAGCAGCTTAGGACTAGCGGGCCAAGAGACCCAGTACTTC.

This sequence joins TRBV2 and TRBJ2-2; TRBD1 matches 10 bases. Losses at the gene ends were 5 bases for V and 8 bases for J; bases not matched to a gene: 11. Germline CDR1 reads SNHLY; CDR2 reads FYNNEI. The CDR3 is made up of 16 amino acids. The CDR3: CASSFSGQGPAGELFF. CDR3 sequence (DNA): TGTGCCAGCAGTTTCTCGGGACAGGGGCCAGCAGGGGAGCTGTTTTTT.

This rearrangement joins TRBV6-1 to TRBJ1-4; 7 positions agree with TRBD1. This CDR3 is built from 14 residues. The V gene end was trimmed by 8 bases and the J gene end by 3 bases; junction bases not matched to a gene: 6. Germline-derived CDR1 and CDR2 are MNHNS and SASEGT. The CDR3 region has the DNA TGTGCCAGCCGACTGACAGGGCCTAATGAAAAACTGTTTTTT. Encoded protein: CASRLTGPNEKLFF.

The rearrangement links TRBV11-1 to TRBJ2-1, with D hard to call. In germline, CDR1 is SGHAT, CDR2 FQDESV (reference sequence). V dropped 5 bases and J dropped 8 bases, with 13 bases sitting between them. The CDR3 sequence is 13 residues long. The CDR3 here is CASSPLSLDEQFF. CDR3 bases: TGTGCCAGCAGCCCCCTCTCCTTGGATGAGCAGTTCTTC.

The genes are TRBV7-9 and TRBJ1-2; D is possibly TRBD1 (6 bases). V dropped 8 bases and J dropped 7 bases, with 20 bases sitting between them. Germline V CDR1 and CDR2: SEHNR, FQNEAQ (reference sequence). This CDR3 spans 14 amino acids. This CDR3 reads CASWGADQTTGYTF. In nucleotides, the CDR3 is TGTGCCAGCTGGGGGGCAGACCAGACAACTGGCTACACCTTC.

The rearrangement joins TRBV5-8 to TRBJ2-1, with D perhaps matching TRBD1 (5 bases). The CDR3 covers 16 residues. Germline loops: CDR1 SGHTS, CDR2 YDEGEE. The V gene lost 3 bases and the J gene lost 4 bases, with 17 bases spanning the gap. Here the CDR3 DNA reads TGTGCCAGCAGCTCCTACAGGTCGATTCCTTACAATGAGCAGTTCTTC. Protein product: CASSSYRSIPYNEQFF. The full variable domain, rest sourced from reference TRBV5-8 and TRBJ2-1, is EAGVTQSPTHLIKTRGQQATLRCSPISGHTSVYWYQQALGLGLQFLLWYDEGEERNRGNFPPRFSGRQFPNYSSELNVNALELEDSALYLCASSSYRSIPYNEQFFGPGTRLTVL.

This rearrangement joins TRBV5-6 to TRBJ2-2; D may be TRBD1 (6 bases). CDR3 length equals 16 residues. Looked up from germline, CDR1 is SGHDT and CDR2 is YYEEEE. With 0 bases removed from V and 4 bases from J, the gap between germline ends came to 13 bases. The CDR3 sequence: CASSLAGERRTGELFF. DNA for the CDR3: TGTGCCAGCAGCTTGGCAGGGGAGAGGCGCACCGGGGAGCTGTTTTTT.

The gene calls are TRBV10-3 and TRBJ2-7; TRBD1 matches at 7 bases. The junction had 16 bases not matched to a gene; V was cut back by 6 bases and J by 2 bases. Germline V CDR1 and CDR2: ENHRY, SYGVKD. There are 17 residues in the CDR3. CDR3 in amino acids: CAIRREPGQKVTYEQYF. Written as DNA, the CDR3 is TGTGCCATCAGGCGCGAACCGGGACAGAAGGTTACCTACGAGCAGTACTTC.

To note about this clone: This specimen includes other DNA sequences encoding the same CDR3. This chain connects TRBV4-1 to TRBJ1-2; D uncertain. Trimming stripped 0 bases from V and 0 bases from J, with 8 bases between. The CDR3 sequence is 15 residues long. Germline values: CDR1 MGHRA, CDR2 YSYEKL. The CDR3 DNA follows: TGCGCCAGCAGCCAAGATCAGAGCGCTAACTATGGCTACACCTTC. Translated: CASSQDQSANYGYTF.

The chain couples TRBV7-2 to TRBJ2-1, with TRBD2 matching over 10 bases. In germline, CDR1 is SGHTA, CDR2 FQGNSA. This CDR3 comprises 19 residues. The trim removed 1 base at V and 0 bases at J, leaving 9 bases unmatched. CDR3 residues: CASSLDGSGGLSSYNEQFF. The CDR3 region has the DNA TGTGCCAGCAGCTTAGACGGTAGCGGGGGGCTCAGCTCCTACAATGAGCAGTTCTTC.

The chain couples TRBV6-5 to TRBJ1-3; D gene ambiguous. CDR3 size: 14 residues. V lost 0 bases to trimming and J lost 2 bases, with 5 bases between them. Germline V gene data show CDR1 as MNHEY and CDR2 as SVGAGI. In DNA, the CDR3 is TGTGCCAGCAGTTACTCGGCTCCTGGAAACACCATATATTTT. Translation gives CASSYSAPGNTIYF.

The chain recombines TRBV6-1 with TRBJ1-1; weak D call: TRBD1 (5 bases). V gave up 7 bases and J gave up 7 bases, with 19 bases separating them. The CDR3 is 14 residues long. Germline assignment: CDR1 MNHNS and CDR2 SASEGT. DNA of the CDR3: TGTGCCAGCACCTGGGACCTAGATTATGGTGAAGCTTTCTTT. As protein: CASTWDLDYGEAFF.

The chain couples TRBV9 to TRBJ2-2, with D perhaps given as TRBD1 or TRBD2 (5 bases each). In germline, CDR1 is SGDLS, CDR2 YYNGEE. This CDR3 has 14 amino acids. Trimming took off 0 bases at V and 4 bases at J, with 7 bases between the two ends. DNA of the CDR3: TGTGCCAGCAGCGTAGTGGGGGTCACCGGGGAGCTGTTTTTT. Amino acid sequence: CASSVVGVTGELFF.

The chain joins TRBV30 to TRBJ2-5; 10 bases align to TRBD1. The CDR3 consists of 14 residues. Germline trimming cut 5 bases from V and 3 bases from J; bases unmatched to any gene: 6. Germline CDR1 is GTSNPN and CDR2 is SVGIG (reference sequence). For the CDR3, the DNA is TGTGCCTGGGGTTCCGGGACAGGGGAAGAGACCCAGTACTTC. Its translation: CAWGSGTGEETQYF.

This chain connects TRBV27 to TRBJ1-5, with D perhaps TRBD1 (6 bases). V dropped 2 bases and J dropped 6 bases, with 11 bases sitting between them. In germline, CDR1 is MNHEY, CDR2 SMNVEV (reference sequence). The CDR3 is 14 amino acids. The CDR3 spells CASSLGSGVQPQHF. As DNA, the CDR3 is TGTGCCAGCAGTTTAGGGTCAGGGGTTCAGCCCCAGCATTTT.

V and J are TRBV7-3 and TRBJ1-1; D not certain. This CDR3 spans 16 amino acids. Trimming cost V 4 bases and J 3 bases, with 18 bases left between them. CDR1 and CDR2 from the germline V gene are SGHTA and FQGTGA. The CDR3 reads CASSSPRTGRDTEAFF. The CDR3 DNA reads as TGTGCCAGCAGCTCCCCTAGAACGGGGAGGGACACTGAAGCTTTCTTT. Supplemented by reference TRBV7-3 and TRBJ1-1, the full variable domain reads GAGVSQTPSNKVTEKGKYVELRCDPISGHTALYWYRQSLGQGPEFLIYFQGTGAADDSGLPNDRFFAVRPEGSVSTLKIQRTERGDSAVYLCASSSPRTGRDTEAFFGQGTRLTVV.

The rearrangement joins TRBV25-1 to TRBJ2-7; D is uncertain. The CDR3 contains 14 residues. Trimming cost V 3 bases and J 3 bases, with 12 bases left between them. Germline V gene lookup returns CDR1 MGHDK and CDR2 SYGVNS. CDR3 region: CASSDGWQNYEQYF. The CDR3 DNA sequence: TGTGCCAGCAGTGACGGTTGGCAGAACTACGAGCAGTACTTC.

J is TRBJ1-2 and V is TRBV4-2; possible D gene TRBD1, 6 bases. Germline V gene data show CDR1 as LGHNA and CDR2 as YNFKEQ. Trimming took 0 bases from V and 4 from J, leaving 21 bases between them. This CDR3 has 18 residues. This chain's CDR3 is CASSQEGAGASSAYGYTF. In DNA form, the CDR3 reads TGTGCCAGCAGCCAAGAGGGGGCAGGCGCATCCTCGGCCTATGGCTACACCTTC.

The rearrangement uses TRBV2 and TRBJ1-2; no reliable D call. The CDR3 loop spans 15 amino acids. The V gene lost 2 bases and the J gene lost 4 bases, with 14 bases spanning the gap. The germline gives CDR1 SNHLY, CDR2 FYNNEI. This CDR3 reads CASSEWQDPIYGYTF. The CDR3, as DNA: TGTGCCAGCAGTGAATGGCAGGACCCCATCTATGGCTACACCTTC.

The gene calls are TRBV9 and TRBJ2-5; D not certain. V lost 0 bases and J 1 base, leaving 10 bases between the germline ends. The CDR3 is 15 amino acids. Germline CDR1 and CDR2: SGDLS and YYNGEE. CDR3 nucleotide sequence: TGTGCCAGCAGCGTAGTCGCAGGACCCCAAGAGACCCAGTACTTC. Protein product: CASSVVAGPQETQYF.

The chain is built from TRBV2 and TRBJ1-6; D ambiguous. V was clipped by 2 bases and J by 9 bases, with 17 bases between them. The CDR3 is 16 residues long. The V gene's germline CDR1 is SNHLY and CDR2 FYNNEI. CDR3 in DNA: TGTGCCAGCAGTGAAACCCTCCGTCTGCAGGTTTCACCCCTCCACTTT. Amino acids: CASSETLRLQVSPLHF. The full variable domain, with the rest looked up from reference TRBV2 and TRBJ1-6, is EPEVTQTPSHQVTQMGQEVILRCVPISNHLYFYWYRQILGQKVEFLVSFYNNEISEKSEIFDDQFSVERPDGSNFTLKIRSTKLEDSAMYFCASSETLRLQVSPLHFGNGTRLTVT.

This clone was counted ten times or more. This chain links TRBV4-1 with TRBJ2-1, with no clear D. With 4 bases removed from V and 0 bases from J, the gap between germline ends came to 13 bases. The germline CDR1 and CDR2 sequences are MGHRA and YSYEKL. CDR3 length equals 16 residues. CDR3 amino acids: CASSRGRTSSYNEQFF. CDR3 DNA sequence: TGCGCCAGCAGCCGTGGACGGACGAGCTCCTACAATGAGCAGTTCTTC.

The genes are TRBV28 and TRBJ2-2; 8 bases are a match to TRBD2. This CDR3 comprises 15 residues. In germline, CDR1 is MDHEN, CDR2 SYDVKM. V trimming: 8 bases; J trimming: 2 bases; junction bases outside the gene matches: 7. CDR3 nucleotide sequence: TGTGCCAGCCGGGGGGGGACACATAACACCGGGGAGCTGTTTTTT. This encodes CASRGGTHNTGELFF.